The 4 T cell receptor beta chains reported below all come from one sample, sequenced in a study of human T cells and chemical hapten exposure. A single record per CDR3 protein comes from TCRdb applying MiXCR to the RACE reads. The sample includes around 99,000 distinct CDR3 sequences, roughly 9% of them seen just once. The time point was: patch test 2, 6 weeks after DPC sensitization. Described treatment: therapeutic diphenylcyclopropenone sensitization with weekly scalp DPC. The material sequenced was whole blood, taken in connection with sensitization to the hapten diphenylcyclopropenone (DPC). The receptors derive from a woman in her thirties or forties with alopecia areata. Some clones in this sample may be carry-over from other donors' samples.

This clonotype has at least ten counts. V usage is TRBV4-2 and J usage is TRBJ1-1; D remains unclear. The CDR3 is made up of 15 amino acids. The germline gives CDR1 LGHNA, CDR2 YNFKEQ. Trimming cost V 3 bases and J 0 bases, with 11 bases left between them. In nucleotides, the CDR3 is TGTGCCAGCAGCCAGGCCGGACGGTTGAACACTGAAGCTTTCTTT. This gives the protein CASSQAGRLNTEAFF.

This clonotype has at least ten counts. V gene TRBV5-5 combines with J gene TRBJ2-1; the match to TRBD2 covers 7 bases. Trimming at V came to 6 bases and at J to 3 bases, leaving 12 bases not matched to a gene. The germline CDR1 and CDR2 sequences are SGHKS and YYEKEE (reference sequence). This CDR3 is 16 amino acids long. In DNA form, the CDR3 reads TGTGCCAGCATCCAGCAGGCGGGGGAACTCTACAATGAGCAGTTCTTC. Protein: CASIQQAGELYNEQFF.

This clonotype was recorded at least ten times. The CDR3 DNA reads as TGCAGTGCTAAGGGACGGAACTTTAATCAGCCCCAGCATTTT. As protein: CSAKGRNFNQPQHF. The chain links TRBV20-1 to TRBJ1-5, with a weak D call TRBD1 (5 bases). The CDR3 totals 14 residues. V dropped 4 bases and J dropped 4 bases, with 14 bases sitting between them. Germline values: CDR1 DFQATT, CDR2 SNEGSKA (reference sequence).

Worth noting for this clonotype: The junction does not match germline at one end; this may be a read error. This chain connects TRBV20-1 to TRBJ2-7; D remains unclear. The CDR3 contains 13 residues. CDR1 and CDR2 (germline): DFQATT, SNEGSKA (reference sequence). The DNA for the CDR3 is TGCCGTGCGGCAGGTCGTTCTTCCTACGAGCAGTACTTC. This encodes CRAAGRSSYEQYF.